The rows below give T cell receptor beta chains drawn from one sample of a study of cytomegalovirus exposure and HLA in healthy donors. Only in-frame clones appear in the TCRdb table, and some are missing; sequencing was by immunoSEQ multiplex PCR. Seen here are 200,000 to 250,000 clones, approximately 84% observed once, and the top ten hold roughly 0.58%. Material for sequencing was PBMCs. Source of these receptors: a middle-aged woman in good health and CMV-seronegative. Both conserved end residues are part of each CDR3. The D gene is left open where the match is weak. Clone size appears in some rows only: once, few, many, or a class for an expanded clone.

J gene	V gene	D gene	clone size	CDR3 length	CDR3 protein	CDR3 DNA
TRBJ2-7	TRBV19	TRBD1	NA	16	CASSITGTGGSYEQYF	TGTGCCAGTAGTATAACCGGGACAGGGGGCTCCTACGAGCAGTACTTC
TRBJ1-2	TRBV30	NA	NA	13	CAWSPGAGGGYTF	TGTGCCTGGAGTCCAGGGGCCGGTGGTGGCTACACCTTC
TRBJ1-6	TRBV27	TRBD1	few	13	CASSLGQSSPLHF	TGTGCCAGCAGTCTGGGACAGAGTTCACCCCTCCACTTT
TRBJ2-2	TRBV7-9	NA	NA	16	CASSSSTGTLTGELFF	TGTGCCAGCAGCTCCTCAACGGGAACCCTCACCGGGGAGCTGTTTTTT
TRBJ2-1	TRBV9	NA	NA	15	CASSVVGSSYNEQFF	TGTGCCAGCAGCGTAGTGGGGAGCTCCTACAATGAGCAGTTCTTC
TRBJ2-7	TRBV4-2	TRBD1	NA	15	CASSQGDRGPYEQYF	TGTGCCAGCAGCCAAGGGGACAGGGGGCCCTACGAGCAGTACTTC
TRBJ1-1	TRBV19	NA	NA	16	CASSWRSGMGNTEAFF	TGTGCCAGTAGTTGGCGGTCAGGGATGGGGAACACTGAAGCTTTCTTT
TRBJ1-1	TRBV21-1	NA	few	14	CASSKETGLGEAFF	TGTGCCAGCAGCAAAGAAACCGGGTTGGGTGAAGCTTTCTTT
TRBJ2-1	TRBV14	NA	NA	16	CASSQDVGLPYNEQFF	TGTGCCAGCAGCCAAGATGTTGGCCTTCCCTACAATGAGCAGTTCTTC
TRBJ1-5	TRBV18	NA	NA	14	CASSPDGGNQPQHF	TGTGCCAGCTCACCCGACGGGGGCAATCAGCCCCAGCATTTT
TRBJ2-5	TRBV5-4	NA	NA	15	CASSLELGLIETQYF	TGTGCCAGCAGCTTGGAACTAGGGCTGATAGAGACCCAGTACTTC
TRBJ1-1	TRBV2	NA	NA	13	CASSRTENTEAFF	TGTGCCAGCAGCCGGACTGAAAACACTGAAGCTTTCTTT
TRBJ1-5	TRBV6-5	TRBD1	NA	14	CASRSQGGNQPQHF	TGTGCCAGCAGATCGCAGGGGGGCAATCAGCCCCAGCATTTT
TRBJ1-5	TRBV7-2	TRBD1	NA	14	CASTPGQHNQPQHF	TGTGCCAGCACCCCGGGACAGCACAATCAGCCCCAGCATTTT
TRBJ1-1	TRBV21-1	NA	NA	17	CASGDYRVVRVDTEAFF	TGTGCCAGCGGAGATTACCGGGTCGTGAGGGTTGACACTGAAGCTTTCTTT
TRBJ2-7	TRBV29-1	NA	NA	14	CSVGSSGHLYEQYF	TGCAGCGTTGGGAGTTCGGGACACCTCTACGAGCAGTACTTC
TRBJ2-3	TRBV27	NA	once	13	CASSFSVTDTQYF	TGTGCCAGCAGTTTTAGCGTGACAGATACGCAGTATTTT
TRBJ1-6	TRBV5-1	NA	NA	17	CASSSGQTSSYNSPLHF	TGCGCCAGCAGCTCCGGACAGACGAGCTCCTATAATTCACCCCTCCACTTT
TRBJ2-5	TRBV9	NA	NA	15	CASSVDSGLGETQYF	TGTGCCAGCAGCGTAGATTCAGGGTTGGGGGAGACCCAGTACTTC
TRBJ2-7	TRBV30	NA	few	13	CAWRKSQKDEQYF	TGTGCCTGGAGAAAGTCACAGAAGGACGAGCAGTACTTC
TRBJ1-2	TRBV5-4	TRBD1	once	15	CASSPGTGGSYGYTF	TGTGCCAGCAGCCCGGGGACAGGCGGTAGCTATGGCTACACCTTC
TRBJ1-1	TRBV4-1	NA	NA	12	CASSPLGEGAFF	TGCGCCAGCAGCCCCCTAGGGGAGGGAGCTTTCTTT
TRBJ2-2	TRBV7-2	NA	NA	14	CASSLNRDTGELFF	TGTGCCAGCAGCTTAAACAGGGACACCGGGGAGCTGTTTTTT
TRBJ1-2	TRBV6-5	NA	NA	13	CASTPGYSYGYTF	TGTGCCAGCACTCCAGGGTATAGCTATGGCTACACCTTC
TRBJ1-6	TRBV18	TRBD1	NA	14	CASSAGTVGSPLHF	TGTGCCAGCTCGGCCGGGACAGTGGGTTCACCCCTCCACTTT
TRBJ2-7	TRBV19	NA	NA	13	CASSSQRTYEQYF	TGTGCCAGTAGTAGTCAGCGTACCTACGAGCAGTACTTC
TRBJ1-2	TRBV6-6	NA	NA	12	CASSYRGRGYTF	TGTGCCAGCAGTTACCGGGGGAGAGGCTACACCTTC
TRBJ2-7	TRBV9	TRBD2	NA	14	CASSLTSGGYEQYF	TGTGCCAGCAGTCTCACTAGCGGGGGATACGAGCAGTACTTC
TRBJ1-5	TRBV19	NA	NA	14	CATQRVNSNQPQHF	TGTGCCACTCAGAGGGTAAATAGCAATCAGCCCCAGCATTTT
TRBJ1-1	TRBV5-1	NA	NA	15	CASSSSVWGGTEAFF	TGCGCCAGCAGCTCATCCGTGTGGGGGGGCACTGAAGCTTTCTTT
TRBJ1-2	TRBV10-3	NA	NA	15	CAINEDIPPNYGYTF	TGTGCCATCAACGAAGACATTCCCCCAAACTATGGCTACACCTTC
TRBJ2-2	TRBV5-1	NA	NA	15	CASSLASANTGELFF	TGCGCCAGCAGCTTGGCCTCAGCGAACACCGGGGAGCTGTTTTTT
TRBJ2-1	TRBV28	TRBD2	NA	16	CASISPSSGGFDEQFF	TGTGCCAGCATCTCGCCTTCTAGCGGGGGTTTCGATGAGCAGTTCTTC
TRBJ2-5	TRBV5-5	NA	NA	12	CASSRGQETQYF	TGTGCCAGCAGCCGAGGGCAAGAGACCCAGTACTTC
TRBJ2-5	TRBV30	NA	NA	15	CAWSVPGFDQETQYF	TGTGCCTGGAGTGTACCCGGGTTCGACCAAGAGACCCAGTACTTC
TRBJ2-6	TRBV5-1	TRBD1	NA	18	CASSPGQGGNSGANVLTF	TGCGCCAGCAGCCCGGGACAGGGGGGCAACTCTGGGGCCAACGTCCTGACTTTC
TRBJ1-1	TRBV11-1	NA	NA	14	CASSPAAWNTEAFF	TGTGCCAGCAGCCCCGCCGCGTGGAACACTGAAGCTTTCTTT
TRBJ2-5	TRBV19	TRBD1	NA	15	CASSILGQGGETQYF	TGTGCCAGTAGTATTTTGGGACAGGGGGGGGAGACCCAGTACTTC
TRBJ2-1	TRBV7-2	TRBD2	NA	15	CASSYLSGGGNEQFF	TGTGCCAGCAGCTACCTAAGTGGGGGGGGCAATGAGCAGTTCTTC
TRBJ2-1	TRBV7-2	NA	once	15	CASSITGSAGNEQFF	TGTGCCAGCAGCATCACAGGGAGTGCTGGCAATGAGCAGTTCTTC
TRBJ1-3	TRBV6-1	TRBD1	NA	14	CASSARGRLDTIYF	TGTGCCAGCAGTGCTAGGGGGCGGTTGGACACCATATATTTT
TRBJ1-6	TRBV11-2	TRBD1	NA	14	CASSSGTGLSPLHF	TGTGCCAGCAGCTCCGGGACAGGGCTCTCACCCCTCCACTTT
TRBJ2-5	TRBV18	TRBD1	NA	15	CASSLQGPQVPSQYF	TGTGCCAGCTCACTACAGGGGCCGCAGGTTCCGTCCCAGTACTTC
TRBJ1-6	TRBV11-2	NA	NA	15	CASSLSSGGISPLHF	TGTGCCAGCAGCTTATCCTCGGGGGGAATTTCACCCCTCCACTTT
TRBJ1-4	TRBV6-5	NA	few	15	CASRLTGSPNEKLFF	TGTGCCAGCAGGCTTACAGGGAGTCCGAATGAAAAACTGTTTTTT
TRBJ2-1	TRBV7-8	NA	NA	15	CASSPGPVSYNEQFF	TGTGCCAGCAGCCCAGGCCCGGTATCCTACAATGAGCAGTTCTTC
TRBJ2-7	TRBV28	TRBD1	NA	14	CASSYPGQSYEQYF	TGTGCCAGCAGTTACCCGGGACAGTCCTACGAGCAGTACTTC
TRBJ2-5	TRBV30	TRBD2	NA	12	CAWKNSGQTQYF	TGTGCCTGGAAGAATAGCGGGCAGACCCAGTACTTC